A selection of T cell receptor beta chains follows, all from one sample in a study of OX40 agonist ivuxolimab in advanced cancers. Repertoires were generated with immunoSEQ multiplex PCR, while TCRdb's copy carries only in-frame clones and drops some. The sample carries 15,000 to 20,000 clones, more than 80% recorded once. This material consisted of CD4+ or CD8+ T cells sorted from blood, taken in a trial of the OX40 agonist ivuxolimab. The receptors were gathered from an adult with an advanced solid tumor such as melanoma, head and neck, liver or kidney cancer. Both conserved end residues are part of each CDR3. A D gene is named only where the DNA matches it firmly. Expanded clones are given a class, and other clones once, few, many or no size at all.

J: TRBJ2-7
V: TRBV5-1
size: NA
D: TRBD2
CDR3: CASSRTSENYEQYF
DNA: TGCGCCAGCAGTCGGACTAGCGAGAACTACGAGCAGTACTTC

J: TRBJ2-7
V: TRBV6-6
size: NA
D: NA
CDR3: CASSHGTLYEQYF
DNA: TGTGCCAGCAGTCACGGGACTCTCTACGAGCAGTACTTC

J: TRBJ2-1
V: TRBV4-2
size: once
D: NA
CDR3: CASSQEGESYNEQFF
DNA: TGTGCCAGCAGCCAAGAAGGGGAATCCTACAATGAGCAGTTCTTC

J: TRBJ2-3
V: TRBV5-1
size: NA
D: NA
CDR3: CASSEADTQYF
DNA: TGCGCCAGCAGCGAGGCTGATACGCAGTATTTT

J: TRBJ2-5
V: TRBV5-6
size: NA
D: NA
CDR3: CASSRGRLQETQYF
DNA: TGTGCCAGCAGCCGTGGACGGCTCCAAGAGACCCAGTACTTC

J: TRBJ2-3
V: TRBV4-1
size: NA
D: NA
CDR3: CASSQDGRGRTDTQYF
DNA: TGCGCCAGCAGCCAAGATGGGAGGGGGCGAACAGATACGCAGTATTTT

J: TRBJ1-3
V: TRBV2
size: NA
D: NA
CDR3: CASSQSQSSGNTIYF
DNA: TGTGCCAGCAGCCAGTCGCAGAGCTCTGGAAACACCATATATTTT

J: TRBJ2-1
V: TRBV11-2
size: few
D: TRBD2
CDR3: CASSYGLAGNNEQFF
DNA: TGTGCCAGCAGCTATGGACTAGCGGGGAACAATGAGCAGTTCTTC

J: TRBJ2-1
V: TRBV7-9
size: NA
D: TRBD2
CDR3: CASSAAGGRNEQFF
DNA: TGTGCCAGCAGTGCAGCGGGGGGGCGAAATGAGCAGTTCTTC

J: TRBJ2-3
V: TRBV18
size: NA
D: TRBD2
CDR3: CASSPPAGGPDTQYF
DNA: TGTGCCAGCTCACCACCGGCGGGGGGCCCAGATACGCAGTATTTT

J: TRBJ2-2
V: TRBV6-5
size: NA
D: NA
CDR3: CASSYQQVGELFF
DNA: TGTGCCAGCAGTTACCAACAAGTAGGGGAGCTGTTTTTT

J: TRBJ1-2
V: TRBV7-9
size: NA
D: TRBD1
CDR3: CASSAPGQANYGYTF
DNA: TGTGCCAGCAGCGCCCCGGGACAGGCAAACTATGGCTACACCTTC

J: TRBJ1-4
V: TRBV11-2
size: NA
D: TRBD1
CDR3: CASSWSRTGPNEKLFF
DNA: TGTGCCAGCAGCTGGTCCCGGACAGGGCCCAATGAAAAACTGTTTTTT

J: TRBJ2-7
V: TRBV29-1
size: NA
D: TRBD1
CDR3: CSVRDRVDEQYF
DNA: TGCAGCGTGCGGGACAGGGTGGACGAGCAGTACTTC

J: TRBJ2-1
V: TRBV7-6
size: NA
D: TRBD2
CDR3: CASSFPGTSGTTMSNEQFF
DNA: TGTGCCAGCAGCTTCCCTGGGACTAGCGGGACAACTATGTCGAATGAGCAGTTCTTC

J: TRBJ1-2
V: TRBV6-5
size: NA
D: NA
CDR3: CASSYELSYGYTF
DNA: TGTGCCAGCAGTTACGAACTCAGCTATGGCTACACCTTC

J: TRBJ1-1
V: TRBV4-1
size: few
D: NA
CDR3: CASSQDGGYTEAFF
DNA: TGCGCCAGCAGCCAAGATGGGGGTTATACTGAAGCTTTCTTT

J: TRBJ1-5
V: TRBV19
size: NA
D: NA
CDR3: CASSRSGGVNQPQHF
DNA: TGTGCCAGTAGTAGATCCGGGGGGGTTAATCAGCCCCAGCATTTT

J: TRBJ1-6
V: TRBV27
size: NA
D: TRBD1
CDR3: CASSLGTGRTGNSPLHF
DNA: TGTGCCAGCAGTTTAGGGACAGGACGCACGGGGAATTCACCCCTCCACTTT

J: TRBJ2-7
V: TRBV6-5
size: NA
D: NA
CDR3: CASSYPGSSYEQYF
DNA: TGTGCCAGCAGTTACCCAGGGAGCTCCTACGAGCAGTACTTC

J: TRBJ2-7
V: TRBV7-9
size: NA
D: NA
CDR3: CASSPPIQDGSYEQYF
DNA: TGTGCCAGCAGCCCCCCAATACAGGATGGCTCCTACGAGCAGTACTTC

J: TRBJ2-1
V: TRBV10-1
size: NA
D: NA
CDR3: CASSEEGPEQFF
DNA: TGCGCCAGCAGTGAGGAGGGGCCTGAGCAGTTCTTC

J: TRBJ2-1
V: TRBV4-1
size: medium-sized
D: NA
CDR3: CASSQEWPNSYNEQFF
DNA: TGCGCCAGCAGCCAAGAATGGCCGAACTCCTACAATGAGCAGTTCTTC

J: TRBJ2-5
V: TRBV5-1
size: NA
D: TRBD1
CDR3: CASSLRQGQETQYF
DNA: TGCGCCAGCAGCTTGAGACAGGGCCAAGAGACCCAGTACTTC

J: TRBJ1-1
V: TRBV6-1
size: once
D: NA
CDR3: CASSADGSLAEAFF
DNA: TGTGCCAGCAGTGCCGACGGATCCCTCGCCGAAGCTTTCTTT

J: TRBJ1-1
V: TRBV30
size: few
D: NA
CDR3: CAWSQELNTEAFF
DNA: TGTGCCTGGAGTCAGGAATTGAACACTGAAGCTTTCTTT

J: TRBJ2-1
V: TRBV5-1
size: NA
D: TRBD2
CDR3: CASSLAPGVFSGTYNEQFF
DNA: TGCGCCAGCAGCTTGGCCCCGGGTGTCTTTAGCGGGACCTACAATGAGCAGTTCTTC

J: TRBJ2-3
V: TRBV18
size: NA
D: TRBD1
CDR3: CASSPPKGQGFHTQYF
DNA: TGTGCCAGCTCACCACCAAAGGGACAGGGTTTCCATACGCAGTATTTT

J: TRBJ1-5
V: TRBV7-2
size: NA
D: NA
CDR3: CASSLISTTYSSNQPQHF
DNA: TGTGCCAGCAGCTTAATTTCGACAACGTACAGTAGCAATCAGCCCCAGCATTTT

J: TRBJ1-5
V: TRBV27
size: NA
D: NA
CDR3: CASSENNQPQHF
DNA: TGTGCCAGCAGTGAGAACAATCAGCCCCAGCATTTT

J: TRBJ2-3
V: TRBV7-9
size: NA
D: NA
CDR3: CASSPLYRRDTDTQYF
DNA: TGTGCCAGCAGCCCTCTATACAGGAGGGACACAGATACGCAGTATTTT

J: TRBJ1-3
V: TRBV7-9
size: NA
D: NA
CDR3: CASSSPTGEYSGNTIYF
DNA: TGTGCCAGCAGCTCCCCCACCGGGGAATACTCTGGAAACACCATATATTTT

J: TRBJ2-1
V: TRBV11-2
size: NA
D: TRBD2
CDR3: CASSLDGIQRGGSADEQFF
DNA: TGTGCCAGCAGCTTAGATGGAATCCAGCGGGGGGGCAGCGCGGATGAGCAGTTCTTC